The rows below give T cell receptor beta chains drawn from one sample of a study of blood T cell repertoires in COVID-19. Some clones are missing from TCRdb's copy, which holds only in-frame ones; the method was immunoSEQ multiplex PCR. Among about 54,000 clones listed, roughly 84% were seen once. Sample: peripheral blood. The receptors were sampled from a man between 45 and 60 years old with acute or convalescent COVID-19. CDR3s include the opening cysteine and the closing phenylalanine or tryptophan. The order of the fields is CDR3 DNA, CDR3 protein, clone size, V gene, J gene, D gene. A D gene is named only where the DNA matches it firmly. Size is stated for part of the rows, as once, few or many counts, or as a class when the clone is expanded.

DNA: TGTGCCAGCTCACCAGTCGGGGGGAACACCGGGGAGCTGTTTTTT
CDR3: CASSPVGGNTGELFF
size: -
V: TRBV18
J: TRBJ2-2
D: -

DNA: TGTGCCAGCAGTGAGAGGGAGTATAGCAATCAGCCCCAGCATTTT
CDR3: CASSEREYSNQPQHF
size: -
V: TRBV6-1
J: TRBJ1-5
D: -

DNA: TGTGCCAGTAGTCAACTAGCGGGAGCGACCGGGGAGCTGTTTTTT
CDR3: CASSQLAGATGELFF
size: -
V: TRBV19
J: TRBJ2-2
D: TRBD2

DNA: TGTGCCAGCAGCCACGACCTACCGACAGAAGGGAACTATGGCTACACCTTC
CDR3: CASSHDLPTEGNYGYTF
size: -
V: TRBV14
J: TRBJ1-2
D: -

DNA: TGTGCCAGCAGCCCCTTCCGGCAGCCCCAGCATTTT
CDR3: CASSPFRQPQHF
size: -
V: TRBV28
J: TRBJ1-5
D: -

DNA: TGCGCCAGCAGCCCTGACAGGAGCTCCTACAATGAGCAGTTCTTC
CDR3: CASSPDRSSYNEQFF
size: once
V: TRBV4-1
J: TRBJ2-1
D: -

DNA: TGTGCCAGCAGCGTAGTAGCGGGGACCACTGAAGCTTTCTTT
CDR3: CASSVVAGTTEAFF
size: -
V: TRBV9
J: TRBJ1-1
D: -

DNA: TGTGCCAGCAGTTTAGAATCTGGCCATGGCTACACCTTC
CDR3: CASSLESGHGYTF
size: once
V: TRBV12-3/TRBV12-4
J: TRBJ1-2
D: -

DNA: TGTGCCAGCAGCCCAGGACAGGGCAGTCAGCCCCAGCATTTT
CDR3: CASSPGQGSQPQHF
size: -
V: TRBV7-9
J: TRBJ1-5
D: TRBD1

DNA: TGTGCCAGCAGCTGGGACATCGAAGAGACCCAGTACTTC
CDR3: CASSWDIEETQYF
size: once
V: TRBV5-4
J: TRBJ2-5
D: -

DNA: TGTGCCAGCAGACCTAGGACAGGTCGCGGCACCGGGGAGCTGTTTTTT
CDR3: CASRPRTGRGTGELFF
size: -
V: TRBV28
J: TRBJ2-2
D: TRBD1

DNA: TGTGCCAGCAGTTCAGGGGGCTACGAGCAGTACTTC
CDR3: CASSSGGYEQYF
size: -
V: TRBV12-3/TRBV12-4
J: TRBJ2-7
D: TRBD1

DNA: TGTGCCAGCAGCGCAGGAAGCCCAGCCAAAAACATTCAGTACTTC
CDR3: CASSAGSPAKNIQYF
size: -
V: TRBV9
J: TRBJ2-4
D: -

DNA: TGTGCCAGCTCTCCAGGGGCCGGTGACGAAGCTTTCTTT
CDR3: CASSPGAGDEAFF
size: once
V: TRBV18
J: TRBJ1-1
D: -

DNA: TGCGCCAGCAGACCTGACAGCTCTGGAAACACCATATATTTT
CDR3: CASRPDSSGNTIYF
size: -
V: TRBV10-1
J: TRBJ1-3
D: -

DNA: TGTGCCACCAGCAGAGGCTATGGTGACACTGAAGCTTTCTTT
CDR3: CATSRGYGDTEAFF
size: -
V: TRBV15
J: TRBJ1-1
D: -

DNA: TGTGCCAGCACCATGGGCGGGTCACAGCCCCAGCATTTT
CDR3: CASTMGGSQPQHF
size: large
V: TRBV12-3/TRBV12-4
J: TRBJ1-5
D: -

DNA: TGTGCCAGCAGTCCCCAAGGACACACCCAGTACTTC
CDR3: CASSPQGHTQYF
size: -
V: TRBV12-3/TRBV12-4
J: TRBJ2-7
D: -

DNA: TGTGCCAGCAGTGAAGGACAGTTTAATTCACCCCTCCACTTT
CDR3: CASSEGQFNSPLHF
size: -
V: TRBV2
J: TRBJ1-6
D: -

DNA: TGTGCCAGCAGCCAAGGAATCACTAGCGGGGGGCTACTACCCTACGAGCAGTACTTC
CDR3: CASSQGITSGGLLPYEQYF
size: -
V: TRBV14
J: TRBJ2-7
D: TRBD2

DNA: TGTGCCAGCAGCTCAGACAGGGGGCATGAAAAACTGTTTTTT
CDR3: CASSSDRGHEKLFF
size: once
V: TRBV28
J: TRBJ1-4
D: TRBD1

DNA: TGTGCCAGCAGTGAAGCAATTAGCGGGAGCGGAGAGCAGTACTTC
CDR3: CASSEAISGSGEQYF
size: -
V: TRBV6-1
J: TRBJ2-7
D: TRBD2

DNA: TGTGCCAGCAGCTTAGGTTCCGGCGGCGAGCAGTACTTC
CDR3: CASSLGSGGEQYF
size: -
V: TRBV7-8
J: TRBJ2-7
D: -

DNA: TGCGCCAGCAGCTTGGGCGGTGAAAAACTGTTTTTT
CDR3: CASSLGGEKLFF
size: -
V: TRBV5-1
J: TRBJ1-4
D: -

DNA: TGTGCCAGCAGGGGTAGCGGGGGTAGAATAAATGAGCAGTTCTTC
CDR3: CASRGSGGRINEQFF
size: once
V: TRBV27
J: TRBJ2-1
D: TRBD2

DNA: TGTGCCAGCAGCCCAGTACAATCCTATGGCTACACCTTC
CDR3: CASSPVQSYGYTF
size: -
V: TRBV28
J: TRBJ1-2
D: -

DNA: TGTGCCAGCAGCCCAGAGGGGTTTGGGGGGAGCACTGAAGCTTTCTTT
CDR3: CASSPEGFGGSTEAFF
size: few
V: TRBV7-8
J: TRBJ1-1
D: -

DNA: TGTGCCAGCAGCCCAGGACAGGACGAGCAGTACTTC
CDR3: CASSPGQDEQYF
size: -
V: TRBV11-1
J: TRBJ2-7
D: TRBD1

DNA: TGTGCCAGCAGCCCCGGGACAGCAACTAATGAAAAACTGTTTTTT
CDR3: CASSPGTATNEKLFF
size: -
V: TRBV9
J: TRBJ1-4
D: TRBD1

DNA: TGCAGCGCTCGACAGGGCTATGGCTACACCTTC
CDR3: CSARQGYGYTF
size: few
V: TRBV29-1
J: TRBJ1-2
D: TRBD1

DNA: TGCAGTGCACTTTACACCGGGGAGCTGTTTTTT
CDR3: CSALYTGELFF
size: -
V: TRBV20-1
J: TRBJ2-2
D: -

DNA: TGCGCCAGCAGCTTGGCCGGCAGGGCCCAAAACATTCAGTACTTC
CDR3: CASSLAGRAQNIQYF
size: few
V: TRBV5-1
J: TRBJ2-4
D: -

DNA: TGTGCCAGCAGCCCACAACCTACCGGACAGGGAGTGAACACTGAAGCTTTCTTT
CDR3: CASSPQPTGQGVNTEAFF
size: -
V: TRBV5-5
J: TRBJ1-1
D: TRBD1

DNA: TGCGCCAGCAGCTTGGAGCCTAGCGCAGATACGCAGTATTTT
CDR3: CASSLEPSADTQYF
size: -
V: TRBV5-1
J: TRBJ2-3
D: -

DNA: TGTGCCAGCAGGGTGACAGCCAATCAGCCCCAGCATTTT
CDR3: CASRVTANQPQHF
size: -
V: TRBV12-3/TRBV12-4
J: TRBJ1-5
D: -

DNA: TGTGCCATCAGTGAGAATACAGGGGGGAGCACAGATACGCAGTATTTT
CDR3: CAISENTGGSTDTQYF
size: -
V: TRBV10-3
J: TRBJ2-3
D: TRBD1

DNA: TGTGCAAGTCGCTTAGGGCCTAGTCTTCACTACGAGCAGTACTTC
CDR3: CASRLGPSLHYEQYF
size: -
V: TRBV12-2
J: TRBJ2-7
D: -

DNA: TGTGCCAGCAAAGGCAGGGGGCATGGAAACACCATATATTTT
CDR3: CASKGRGHGNTIYF
size: -
V: TRBV27
J: TRBJ1-3
D: TRBD1

DNA: TGTGCCAGCAGCTTTGGCCGACAAACGAAGGCTAATGAAAAACTGTTTTTT
CDR3: CASSFGRQTKANEKLFF
size: once
V: TRBV7-8
J: TRBJ1-4
D: -

DNA: TGTGCCAGCAGCCGCCCGGGGAGCGATAGCAATCAGCCCCAGCATTTT
CDR3: CASSRPGSDSNQPQHF
size: -
V: TRBV5-8
J: TRBJ1-5
D: -

DNA: TGTGCCAGCAGTTACGGGACAGAGCTCTCCTACGAGCAGTACTTC
CDR3: CASSYGTELSYEQYF
size: -
V: TRBV6-5
J: TRBJ2-7
D: TRBD1

DNA: TGTGCCAGCAGATCACGGAGAAATAGCAATCAGCCCCAGCATTTT
CDR3: CASRSRRNSNQPQHF
size: -
V: TRBV5-8
J: TRBJ1-5
D: -

DNA: TGTGCCAGCAGCATTACAGGGGGGGCGGCAGATACGCAGTATTTT
CDR3: CASSITGGAADTQYF
size: once
V: TRBV7-3
J: TRBJ2-3
D: -